Shown below are 10 T cell receptor beta chains from a single sample sequenced in a study of neurological immune-mediated disorders. TCRdb redid the calling of the 5' RACE reads with MiXCR, one entry per CDR3 protein. The profile shows about 78,000 distinct CDR3 sequences, 4.5% to 6.5% of them singletons. Material for sequencing was PBMCs. These receptors were collected from a woman in her twenties or thirties with multiple sclerosis.

The genes are TRBV5-1 and TRBJ1-2, with D perhaps TRBD1 (5 bases). CDR3 length equals 14 residues. Trimming took 4 bases from V and 4 from J, leaving 14 bases between them. Germline loops: CDR1 SGHRS, CDR2 YFSETQ. DNA of the CDR3: TGCGCCAGCAGCCGCGAACAGGCCCCCTATGGCTACACCTTC. Encoded protein: CASSREQAPYGYTF.

This clonotype has a handful of counts. The chain uses TRBV14 and TRBJ2-1, with D perhaps matching TRBD1 or TRBD2 (5 bases each). Germline V lookup: CDR1 SGHDN, CDR2 FVKESK. The CDR3 length is 16 residues. Trimming took 3 bases from V and 6 from J, leaving 18 bases between them. The DNA of the CDR3 is TGTGCCAGCAGCCATCCCCGGGACCACCCCTCCAATGAGCAGTTCTTC. As protein: CASSHPRDHPSNEQFF.

In its sample, this clonotype was seen a few times. The rearrangement joins TRBV29-1 to TRBJ2-5; 8 bases are shared with TRBD1. Trimming cost V 7 bases and J 5 bases; bases outside gene matches: 9. Per germline, CDR1 SQVTM and CDR2 ANQGSEA. The CDR3 spans 13 residues. The CDR3 coding sequence is TGCAGCGCCGCGGACAGGGCCATCGAGACCCAGTACTTC. Translated: CSAADRAIETQYF.

This chain joins TRBV3-1 and TRBJ2-5; no clear D. Germline CDR1 and CDR2: LGHDT and YNNKEL (reference sequence). This CDR3 region has 13 residues. Trimming shortened V by 0 bases and J by 3 bases, and 5 bases separated the two germline ends. The CDR3 reads CASSQDNEETQYF. CDR3 in DNA: TGTGCCAGCAGCCAAGATAACGAAGAGACCCAGTACTTC.

In its sample, this clonotype was seen many times. The rearrangement links TRBV5-1 to TRBJ2-3; no firm D call. CDR1 and CDR2 (germline): SGHRS, YFSETQ. V was pared by 2 bases and J by 4 bases, with 5 bases between. This CDR3 contains 12 residues. CDR3 in amino acids: CASSLNSDTQYF. The CDR3, as DNA: TGCGCCAGCAGCTTAAATTCAGATACGCAGTATTTT.

This CDR3 is CASRLTPSDAQFF. In nucleotides, the CDR3 is TGTGCCAGCAGGCTTACCCCTAGCGATGCGCAGTTCTTC. The chain joins TRBV4-2 to TRBJ2-1; D may be TRBD2 (6 bases). The CDR3 totals 13 residues. Germline V gives CDR1 LGHNA, CDR2 YNFKEQ. Between the trimmed V and J ends, which lost 6 bases and 12 bases, there was a span of 18 bases.

This clonotype occurred many times. This chain joins TRBV7-3 and TRBJ1-2; D might be TRBD1 (6 bases). This CDR3 is 16 amino acids long. Deletions cut 0 bases from V and 6 bases from J, with 17 bases between. From germline, CDR1 is SGHTA and CDR2 FQGTGA. The CDR3 DNA reads as TGTGCCAGCAGCTTAACGCCCCTGACAGGTTTCAATGGCTACACCTTC. Translated: CASSLTPLTGFNGYTF.

At least ten counts were recorded for this clonotype. The chain recombines TRBV18 with TRBJ2-7; D remains ambiguous. Between the trimmed V and J ends, which lost 0 bases and 2 bases, there was a span of 8 bases. The CDR3 length is 14 residues. CDR1 is KGHSH, CDR2 LQKENI, per germline. The CDR3 bases are TGTGCCAGCTCACCACCAGCAGAGCCCTACGAGCAGTACTTC. This translates into CASSPPAEPYEQYF.

This clonotype was recorded at least ten times. This chain uses TRBV5-1 with TRBJ2-2, with D tentatively TRBD1 (6 bases). Germline V CDR1 and CDR2: SGHRS, YFSETQ. The germline V and J ends were trimmed by 3 bases and 1 base, with 16 bases remaining between them. CDR3 length: 17 residues. CDR3: CASSSSVTGMNTGELFF. The CDR3 DNA reads TGCGCCAGCAGCTCCTCAGTTACAGGGATGAACACCGGGGAGCTGTTTTTT.

This clonotype ranks as medium-sized. The chain has TRBV7-3 and TRBJ2-2; D remains unclear. Trimming took off 3 bases at V and 10 bases at J, with 12 bases between the two ends. The CDR3 is made up of 13 amino acids. Per the germline V gene, CDR1 is SGHTA and CDR2 is FQGTGA. The CDR3 DNA follows: TGTGCCAGCAGCTTCTCTAACCAGGCGGAGCTGTTTTTT. Its translation: CASSFSNQAELFF.